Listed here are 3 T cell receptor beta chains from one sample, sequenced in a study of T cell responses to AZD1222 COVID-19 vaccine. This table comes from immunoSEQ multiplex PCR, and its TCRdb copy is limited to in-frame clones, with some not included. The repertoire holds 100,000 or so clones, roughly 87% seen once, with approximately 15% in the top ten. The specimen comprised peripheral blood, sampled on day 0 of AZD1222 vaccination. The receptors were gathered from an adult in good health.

CDR3 sequence reads: CASSRQGDTEAFF. CDR3 nucleotides: TGTGCCAGCAGCAGACAGGGGGACACTGAAGCTTTCTTT. The chain uses TRBV7-8 and TRBJ1-1; TRBD1 aligns across 9 bases. Germline CDR1 SGHVS, CDR2 FQNEAQ. The CDR3 covers 13 residues. Trimming took 5 bases from V and 3 from J; bases not matched to a gene: 1.

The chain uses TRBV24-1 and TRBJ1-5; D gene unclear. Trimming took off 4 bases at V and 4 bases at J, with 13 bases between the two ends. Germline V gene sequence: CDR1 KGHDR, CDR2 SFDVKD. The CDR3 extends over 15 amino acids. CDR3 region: CATSEGGRGNQPQHF. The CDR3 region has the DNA TGTGCCACCAGTGAAGGCGGGAGAGGGAATCAGCCCCAGCATTTT.

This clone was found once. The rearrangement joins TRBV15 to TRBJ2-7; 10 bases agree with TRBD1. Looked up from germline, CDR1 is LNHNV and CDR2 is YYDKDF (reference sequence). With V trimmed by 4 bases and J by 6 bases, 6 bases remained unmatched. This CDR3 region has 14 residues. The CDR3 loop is CATSKGQGLGEQYF. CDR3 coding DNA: TGTGCCACCAGCAAGGGACAGGGGCTGGGCGAGCAGTACTTC.